These T cell receptor beta chains were read from a single sample in a study of Ad26.COV2.S vaccination and SARS-CoV-2 variants. Sequenced by immunoSEQ multiplex PCR; TCRdb stores in-frame clones only, minus some. The sample shows 300,000 to 400,000 clones, around 89% of them seen only once. The source material was peripheral blood, sampled in a trial of Ad26.COV2.S vaccine versus placebo. The receptors come from a person between 18 and 60 years old who received the Ad26.COV2.S COVID-19 vaccine or a placebo. The CDR3 runs from the conserved cysteine through the conserved F or W. Fields, in order: clone size, D gene, J gene, V gene, CDR3 DNA, CDR3 protein. A D gene is named only where the DNA matches it firmly. The size entry is marked missing in some rows and otherwise reads once, few, many or a size class.

clone_size: few; d_call: TRBD1; j_call: TRBJ2-2; v_call: TRBV4-2; cdr3_nt: TGTGCCAGCAGCCGGGAGGTGACAGGGGTGGCCGGGGAGCTGTTTTTT; cdr3_aa: CASSREVTGVAGELFF
clone_size: .; d_call: TRBD1; j_call: TRBJ2-7; v_call: TRBV18; cdr3_nt: TGTGCCAGCTCCCCGGGACAGGGAGAAAACGAGCAGTACTTC; cdr3_aa: CASSPGQGENEQYF
clone_size: .; d_call: .; j_call: TRBJ1-1; v_call: TRBV6-2/TRBV6-3; cdr3_nt: TGTGCCAGCAGTCGGACGGTTAACACTGAAGCTTTCTTT; cdr3_aa: CASSRTVNTEAFF
clone_size: .; d_call: .; j_call: TRBJ1-1; v_call: TRBV4-1; cdr3_nt: TGCGCCAGCAGCCAAGTGGGGAACACTGAAGCTTTCTTT; cdr3_aa: CASSQVGNTEAFF
clone_size: once; d_call: TRBD1; j_call: TRBJ1-2; v_call: TRBV5-4; cdr3_nt: TGTGCCAGCAGCCCGAGGACAGGCCCCTATGGCTACACCTTC; cdr3_aa: CASSPRTGPYGYTF
clone_size: .; d_call: TRBD1; j_call: TRBJ2-2; v_call: TRBV25-1; cdr3_nt: TGTGCCAGCACTAGGACAGGGGGTTTGACCGGGGAGCTGTTTTTT; cdr3_aa: CASTRTGGLTGELFF
clone_size: few; d_call: .; j_call: TRBJ1-2; v_call: TRBV7-2; cdr3_nt: TGTGCCAGCAGCTTAGCGGGGCAAAGTAACTATGGCTACACCTTC; cdr3_aa: CASSLAGQSNYGYTF
clone_size: .; d_call: .; j_call: TRBJ2-1; v_call: TRBV7-6; cdr3_nt: TGTGCCAGCAGCTTAGTTGGAGAATACAATGAGCAGTTCTTC; cdr3_aa: CASSLVGEYNEQFF
clone_size: .; d_call: .; j_call: TRBJ2-5; v_call: TRBV28; cdr3_nt: TGTGCCAGCAGTTCAAGGGATAGGGAGACCCAGTACTTC; cdr3_aa: CASSSRDRETQYF
clone_size: .; d_call: .; j_call: TRBJ2-1; v_call: TRBV4-1; cdr3_nt: TGCGCCAGCAGCCAAGAAATAACCTCCTACAATGAGCAGTTCTTC; cdr3_aa: CASSQEITSYNEQFF
clone_size: few; d_call: TRBD1; j_call: TRBJ1-2; v_call: TRBV5-1; cdr3_nt: TGCGCCAGCAGCTTGGTGCAGGGGGACTATGGCTACACCTTC; cdr3_aa: CASSLVQGDYGYTF
clone_size: once; d_call: TRBD2; j_call: TRBJ2-1; v_call: TRBV13; cdr3_nt: TGTGCCAGCAGCTTAGTTCTTACTTTTACCGGGAGGTCCCCCTACAATGAGCAGTTCTTC; cdr3_aa: CASSLVLTFTGRSPYNEQFF
clone_size: few; d_call: .; j_call: TRBJ1-1; v_call: TRBV20-1; cdr3_nt: TGCAGTGCTAGAGATCGTGAAGCTTTCTTT; cdr3_aa: CSARDREAFF
clone_size: .; d_call: .; j_call: TRBJ2-3; v_call: TRBV6-1; cdr3_nt: TGTGCCAGCAGTGAAGGGCACTACCCAGATACGCAGTATTTT; cdr3_aa: CASSEGHYPDTQYF
clone_size: .; d_call: .; j_call: TRBJ2-3; v_call: TRBV4-2; cdr3_nt: TGTGCCAGCAGCCAAGATATGCAGCCAGATACGCAGTATTTT; cdr3_aa: CASSQDMQPDTQYF
clone_size: once; d_call: .; j_call: TRBJ2-7; v_call: TRBV7-2; cdr3_nt: TGTGCCAGCAGCTTAACGGGACGAGAGCAGTACTTC; cdr3_aa: CASSLTGREQYF
clone_size: .; d_call: TRBD2; j_call: TRBJ2-7; v_call: TRBV4-2; cdr3_nt: TGTGCCAGCAGCCGAACCTCGGACTCGGGGGGATACGAGCAGTACTTC; cdr3_aa: CASSRTSDSGGYEQYF
clone_size: .; d_call: .; j_call: TRBJ2-7; v_call: TRBV14; cdr3_nt: TGTGCCAGCAGTCCGTCAGGGGGGGAGCAGTACTTC; cdr3_aa: CASSPSGGEQYF
clone_size: once; d_call: .; j_call: TRBJ1-5; v_call: TRBV2; cdr3_nt: TGTGCCAGCAGTGAGAGATATAGCAATCAGCCCCAGCATTTT; cdr3_aa: CASSERYSNQPQHF
clone_size: .; d_call: .; j_call: TRBJ2-7; v_call: TRBV11-2; cdr3_nt: TGTGCCAGCAGCGCCCGACCCGACAGCGGCGAGCAGTACTTC; cdr3_aa: CASSARPDSGEQYF
clone_size: .; d_call: .; j_call: TRBJ1-2; v_call: TRBV9; cdr3_nt: TGTGCCAGCACCCTTGACGGGCAGGGTGCTGGCTACACCTTC; cdr3_aa: CASTLDGQGAGYTF
clone_size: .; d_call: .; j_call: TRBJ1-1; v_call: TRBV18; cdr3_nt: TGTGCCAGTTACCGCGGGGGGATGAACACTGAAGCTTTCTTT; cdr3_aa: CASYRGGMNTEAFF
clone_size: .; d_call: TRBD1; j_call: TRBJ2-7; v_call: TRBV5-1; cdr3_nt: TGCGCCAGCAGCAAACGGACAGGGGGGAATACGCGTGACGAGCAGTACTTC; cdr3_aa: CASSKRTGGNTRDEQYF
clone_size: .; d_call: .; j_call: TRBJ2-3; v_call: TRBV2; cdr3_nt: TGTGCCAGCAGTGAGAGGGTCCAGGGCAGGGAGGCGAGCACAGATACGCAGTATTTT; cdr3_aa: CASSERVQGREASTDTQYF
clone_size: .; d_call: TRBD1; j_call: TRBJ1-5; v_call: TRBV27; cdr3_nt: TGTGCCAGCAGTTGGACAGGGGGACATCAGCCCCAGCATTTT; cdr3_aa: CASSWTGGHQPQHF
clone_size: .; d_call: .; j_call: TRBJ1-4; v_call: TRBV4-1; cdr3_nt: TGCGCCAGCAGCCAAGATCTTAGACACCTGTTTTTT; cdr3_aa: CASSQDLRHLFF
clone_size: .; d_call: .; j_call: TRBJ2-1; v_call: TRBV5-1; cdr3_nt: TGCGCCAGCAGCTTGGCGGTGGGGTCCTACAATGAGCAGTTCTTC; cdr3_aa: CASSLAVGSYNEQFF
clone_size: once; d_call: .; j_call: TRBJ2-2; v_call: TRBV18; cdr3_nt: TGTGCCAGCTCACCACTCACGACCCCTGTGGGGATCCGGGAGCTGTTTTTT; cdr3_aa: CASSPLTTPVGIRELFF
clone_size: .; d_call: TRBD1; j_call: TRBJ1-1; v_call: TRBV6-5; cdr3_nt: TGTGCCAGCAGTCCCGACGGGACAGGGTGGACTGAAGCTTTCTTT; cdr3_aa: CASSPDGTGWTEAFF
clone_size: .; d_call: .; j_call: TRBJ2-3; v_call: TRBV12-3/TRBV12-4; cdr3_nt: TGTGCCAGCGGCTACACAGATACGCAGTATTTT; cdr3_aa: CASGYTDTQYF
clone_size: .; d_call: .; j_call: TRBJ1-3; v_call: TRBV14; cdr3_nt: TGTGCCAGCAGCCAAGTAGCAGCTTGGAACCGAAACACCATATATTTT; cdr3_aa: CASSQVAAWNRNTIYF
clone_size: .; d_call: .; j_call: TRBJ2-3; v_call: TRBV27; cdr3_nt: TGTGCCAGTCAGGGGGGAAACACAGATACGCAGTATTTT; cdr3_aa: CASQGGNTDTQYF
clone_size: .; d_call: TRBD2; j_call: TRBJ2-1; v_call: TRBV27; cdr3_nt: TGTGCCAGCAGTGGAGAGTCTGGACTAGCGGGAGCGTACAATGAGCAGTTCTTC; cdr3_aa: CASSGESGLAGAYNEQFF
clone_size: once; d_call: .; j_call: TRBJ2-2; v_call: TRBV18; cdr3_nt: TGTGCCAGCTCCCCACAAGCTATCACCGGGGAGCTGTTTTTT; cdr3_aa: CASSPQAITGELFF
clone_size: .; d_call: TRBD1; j_call: TRBJ2-5; v_call: TRBV5-1; cdr3_nt: TGCGCCAGCAGCAGGGACAGTCGGGTAGAGACCCAGTACTTC; cdr3_aa: CASSRDSRVETQYF
clone_size: .; d_call: TRBD2; j_call: TRBJ2-2; v_call: TRBV28; cdr3_nt: TGTGCCAGCAGTCTACTGGGACTAGCGGGGGGCACCGGGGAGCTGTTTTTT; cdr3_aa: CASSLLGLAGGTGELFF
clone_size: .; d_call: TRBD1; j_call: TRBJ2-5; v_call: TRBV18; cdr3_nt: TGTGCCAGCTCACAGTATGACAGGGTAGGAGAGACCCAGTACTTC; cdr3_aa: CASSQYDRVGETQYF
clone_size: .; d_call: .; j_call: TRBJ1-6; v_call: TRBV29-1; cdr3_nt: TGCAGCGTAGCCGGTGGGCCTAATTCACCCCTCCACTTT; cdr3_aa: CSVAGGPNSPLHF
clone_size: .; d_call: TRBD1; j_call: TRBJ1-6; v_call: TRBV27; cdr3_nt: TGTGCCAGCAGTTTTGGGACAGGGGAATCACCCCTCCACTTT; cdr3_aa: CASSFGTGESPLHF
clone_size: .; d_call: .; j_call: TRBJ2-7; v_call: TRBV13; cdr3_nt: TGTGCCAGCAGCTTGAAAGCAGCAGGGCGCGAGCAGTACTTC; cdr3_aa: CASSLKAAGREQYF
clone_size: .; d_call: TRBD1; j_call: TRBJ1-1; v_call: TRBV7-9; cdr3_nt: TGTGCCAGCAGCTTAGAAGAGCGTTGGGGATTAGGGGGCGTCGCTGAAGCTTTCTTT; cdr3_aa: CASSLEERWGLGGVAEAFF
clone_size: .; d_call: TRBD1; j_call: TRBJ2-7; v_call: TRBV5-6; cdr3_nt: TGTGCCAGCAGCTTCGGGACAGTTTACGAGCAGTACTTC; cdr3_aa: CASSFGTVYEQYF